Here is one T cell receptor beta chain with its context. Antigen specificity is unknown. These data belong to a study of cytomegalovirus exposure and HLA in healthy donors. Study results and caveats: For most subjects, TCR beta sequences were reported to predict HLA-A and HLA-B alleles with accuracy. Associated with HLA alleles at 0.05 false discovery rate in a later analysis were around 15,000 TCR beta sequences. Donors belonging to an Asian-associated ancestry cluster reportedly showed fewer N-insertions in productive TCRs than the approximately 680-donor mean, according to what a later analysis found.

Among the donors, all were healthy bone marrow donors. Primers: 60 Vbeta forward and 13 Jbeta reverse. The data were produced by immunoSEQ multiplex PCR, yet TCRdb's version contains in-frame clones alone and is incomplete. Altogether about 210,000 clones are present, around 75% being singletons, with the ten largest covering about 0.37%. Sequencing was performed on PBMCs. This receptor was taken from a male donor in good health and CMV-seropositive.

The CDR3 region is CASSLLAGGSYNEQFF. In nucleotides, the CDR3 is TGCGCCAGCAGCCTCCTAGCGGGAGGGTCCTACAATGAGCAGTTCTTC. This rearrangement joins TRBV5-1 to TRBJ2-1; 12 nucleotides align to TRBD2. Trimming cost V 4 bases and J 1 base; bases outside gene matches: 3. CDR3 length: 16 amino acids. From germline, CDR1 is SGHRS and CDR2 YFSETQ.